The 23 T cell receptor beta chains below were found in one sample sequenced in a study of identical twins. TCRdb used MiXCR to reprocess the 5' RACE reads, holding one entry per CDR3 protein. This sample carries around 1.7 million distinct CDR3 sequences, roughly 35% of them seen once, and the ten largest clones take under 0.35%. The sample taken for sequencing was cord blood. The receptor source for this set is a newborn girl in good health.

The rearrangement links TRBV27 to TRBJ1-5, with TRBD1 matching over 10 bases. The CDR3 loop spans 14 amino acids. CDR1 MNHEY and CDR2 SMNVEV come from the germline V gene (reference sequence). V was pared by 9 bases and J by 7 bases, with 9 bases of the junction left unmatched. CDR3 region: CASQRQGAKQPQHF. The CDR3 nucleotides read TGTGCCAGTCAGAGACAGGGGGCGAAACAGCCCCAGCATTTT.

This rearrangement joins TRBV20-1 to TRBJ2-2; D is unresolved. V gave up 0 bases and J gave up 2 bases, with 4 bases separating them. The CDR3 totals 13 residues. Looked up from germline, CDR1 is DFQATT and CDR2 is SNEGSKA (reference sequence). This CDR3 reads CSARDPNTGELFF. CDR3 coding DNA: TGCAGTGCTAGAGACCCCAACACCGGGGAGCTGTTTTTT.

This chain joins TRBV20-1 and TRBJ1-1; D not certain. V was cut by 5 bases and J by 0 bases, with 4 bases left in between. CDR1 is DFQATT, CDR2 SNEGSKA, per germline (reference sequence). This CDR3 region has 11 residues. CDR3 residues: CSAPLNTEAFF. CDR3 bases: TGCAGTGCTCCCTTGAACACTGAAGCTTTCTTT.

The rearrangement links TRBV25-1 to TRBJ1-1; possible D gene TRBD1, 6 bases. V was cut by 4 bases and J by 4 bases, with 19 bases left in between. The CDR3 totals 16 residues. The germline CDR1 and CDR2 sequences are MGHDK and SYGVNS. The CDR3 bases are TGTGCCAGCAGTGGAAGGGGGAGCCTCTGGGGCACTGAAGCTTTCTTT. As protein: CASSGRGSLWGTEAFF.

CDR3 nucleotide sequence: TGTGCCAGCAGCGTAGGCCCCCTACTAGCGGGGGCTCTCACAGATACGCAGTATTTT. Translation: CASSVGPLLAGALTDTQYF. The rearrangement uses TRBV9 and TRBJ2-3; 11 bases match TRBD2. V lost 0 bases to trimming and J lost 2 bases; unmatched junction nucleotides: 11. Germline assignment: CDR1 SGDLS and CDR2 YYNGEE. The CDR3 consists of 19 residues.

This clonotype was picked up a small number of times. The chain joins TRBV3-1 to TRBJ2-1; 9 bases fit TRBD2. V shed 5 bases, J shed 3 bases, and the junction held 2 bases outside the gene matches. Germline CDR1 is LGHDT and CDR2 is YNNKEL (reference sequence). This CDR3 is 14 amino acids long. The DNA for the CDR3 is TGTGCCAGCAGCTCTAGCGGGAACTACAATGAGCAGTTCTTC. Its protein product is CASSSSGNYNEQFF.

The chain carries TRBV28 and TRBJ2-7; D ambiguous. Germline lookup yields CDR1 MDHEN and CDR2 SYDVKM. The CDR3 is made up of 15 amino acids. Trimming cost V 8 bases and J 4 bases, with 21 bases left between them. The CDR3 DNA is TGTGCCAGCGGCCTTAGAATAGGGTCTAAGTACGAGCAGTACTTC. This gives the protein CASGLRIGSKYEQYF.

V and J are TRBV5-1 and TRBJ1-2; 8 nucleotides agree with TRBD1. CDR1 and CDR2 from the germline V gene are SGHRS and YFSETQ. With V trimmed by 4 bases and J by 2 bases, 4 bases remained unmatched. This CDR3 is 14 amino acids long. Here the CDR3 DNA reads TGCGCCAGCAGCGGGACAGGCCACAACTATGGCTACACCTTC. This encodes CASSGTGHNYGYTF. The whole variable domain, remainder taken from reference TRBV5-1 and TRBJ1-2, is KAGVTQTPRYLIKTRGQQVTLSCSPISGHRSVSWYQQTPGQGLQFLFEYFSETQRNKGNFPGRFSGRQFSNSRSEMNVSTLELGDSALYLCASSGTGHNYGYTFGSGTRLTVV.

This clonotype has only a few counts. The V and J genes are TRBV2 and TRBJ2-4; tentative D call: TRBD2 (5 bases). V lost 7 bases and J lost 6, with 10 bases in between. CDR3 length: 12 residues. Germline CDR1 and CDR2: SNHLY and FYNNEI. This CDR3 is CASTQDLNIQYF. Here the CDR3 DNA reads TGTGCCAGCACCCAGGACTTAAACATTCAGTACTTC.

The chain uses TRBV12-5 and TRBJ1-2, with D perhaps TRBD1 (6 bases). The CDR3 has 14 residues. V lost 1 base and J 2 bases, leaving 8 bases between the germline ends. Germline CDR1 is LGHNT and CDR2 is FRNRAP. The CDR3 sequence is CASGLGTGNYGYTF. CDR3 sequence (DNA): TGTGCTAGTGGTTTGGGCACAGGGAACTATGGCTACACCTTC.

This clonotype has only one observation. Given a much more abundant clone one base away, this may be a read error. The genes are TRBV10-3 and TRBJ1-2; 9 nucleotides agree with TRBD1. Germline CDR1 is ENHRY and CDR2 is SYGVKD. This CDR3 contains 17 residues. CDR3 DNA: TGTGCCATCAGAGACGGGACAGGGAATGTTGCCCAGAATGGCTACATCTTC. It specifies CAIRDGTGNVAQNGYIF.

The chain has TRBV4-1 and TRBJ2-7, with a tentative D call TRBD1 (6 bases). The CDR3 sequence is 16 residues long. V lost 0 bases and J 2 bases, leaving 14 bases between the germline ends. Germline V gene data show CDR1 as MGHRA and CDR2 as YSYEKL. CDR3 sequence reads: CASSQDWGRGAYEQYF. CDR3 coding DNA: TGCGCCAGCAGCCAAGATTGGGGCAGGGGAGCCTACGAGCAGTACTTC.

As to this clonotype: This may come from a read error, since a much larger clone is one base off. J is TRBJ2-1 and V is TRBV12-3 or TRBV12-4, with D perhaps assigned TRBD1 or TRBD2 (5 bases each). Trimming removed 2 bases from V and 7 bases from J, with 12 bases in between. The CDR3 length is 14 residues. The CDR3 is CASSLMAGRNEQFF. In nucleotides, the CDR3 is TGTGCCAGCAGTTTAATGGCAGGGAGAAATGAGCAGTTCTTC.

This clonotype came up a few times. The chain is built from TRBV11-2 and TRBJ1-2; D call uncertain. The CDR3 loop spans 15 amino acids. V lost 5 bases and J 4 bases, leaving 17 bases between the germline ends. Germline CDR1 is SGHAT and CDR2 is FQNNGV. CDR3 sequence reads: CASSPLAGWGYGYTF. CDR3 sequence (DNA): TGTGCCAGCAGCCCCCTGGCGGGGTGGGGCTATGGCTACACCTTC. Based on the CDR3 plus reference TRBV11-2 and TRBJ1-2, the full variable domain is EAGVAQSPRYKIIEKRQSVAFWCNPISGHATLYWYQQILGQGPKLLIQFQNNGVVDDSQLPKDRFSAERLKGVDSTLKIQPAKLEDSAVYLCASSPLAGWGYGYTFGSGTRLTVV.

The chain has TRBV13 and TRBJ1-3; TRBD1 is a possible D gene (5 bases). Germline-derived CDR1 and CDR2 are PRHDT and FYEKMQ (reference sequence). This CDR3 has 14 amino acids. Trimming left V 3 bases short and J 2 bases short, with 8 bases between. CDR3 nucleotides: TGTGCCAGCAGCTTCGGGACCGCTGGAAACACCATATATTTT. This gives the protein CASSFGTAGNTIYF. Full variable domain (rest looked up from reference TRBV13 and TRBJ1-3): AAGVIQSPRHLIKEKRETATLKCYPIPRHDTVYWYQQGPGQDPQFLISFYEKMQSDKGSIPDRFSAQQFSDYHSELNMSSLELGDSALYFCASSFGTAGNTIYFGEGSWLTVV.

This clonotype was detected only a few times. The chain is built from TRBV29-1 and TRBJ1-2, with D tentatively TRBD1 (5 bases). Germline loops: CDR1 SQVTM, CDR2 ANQGSEA. The ends were cut back, 4 bases at V and 5 bases at J, with 32 bases in the middle. The CDR3 is made up of 19 amino acids. Written as DNA, the CDR3 is TGCAGCGTTGTTAGGCGGGCCCCGAAATATATGGGACCTTTATATGGCTACACCTTC. Translated: CSVVRRAPKYMGPLYGYTF.

The chain uses TRBV4-1 and TRBJ2-6, with TRBD2 identical over 12 bases. V gave up 4 bases and J gave up 1 base; unmatched junction bases: 14. This CDR3 has 21 amino acids. Per germline, CDR1 MGHRA and CDR2 YSYEKL. The CDR3 loop is CASSRLGLAGGPSSGANVLTF. For the CDR3, the DNA is TGCGCCAGCAGCCGTCTGGGGCTAGCGGGAGGGCCCTCTTCTGGGGCCAACGTCCTGACTTTC.

The chain couples TRBV21-1 to TRBJ2-1; TRBD2, the table's D call, lacks a check against the DNA. The J call may not be correct, given that the DNA end is closer to TRBJ2-7. TRBV21-1 is deemed a pseudogene. The CDR3 has 17 amino acids. CDR3 nucleotide sequence: TGTGCCAGCAGAGGGACTAGCGGGAGGGCCCCCTACAATGAGCAGTACTTC. It yields the protein CASRGTSGRAPYNEQYF.

At least ten counts were recorded for this clonotype. The rearrangement uses TRBV6-2 or TRBV6-3 and TRBJ2-7, with D perhaps TRBD1 or TRBD2 (5 bases each). Germline-derived CDR1 and CDR2 are MNHEY and SVGEGT. V lost 7 bases to trimming and J lost 3 bases, with 16 bases between them. This CDR3 has 14 amino acids. The CDR3 sequence: CASTDRGPHYEQYF. The CDR3 coding sequence is TGTGCCAGCACCGATCGGGGACCTCACTACGAGCAGTACTTC.

V is TRBV20-1 and J is TRBJ2-7; no definite D call. CDR3 length equals 14 residues. The germline V gene has CDR1 DFQATT and CDR2 SNEGSKA (reference sequence). V was pared by 0 bases and J by 0 bases, with 9 bases between. CDR3 bases: TGCAGTGCTAGAGAAGTGTGGCCCTCCTACGAGCAGTACTTC. Residues: CSAREVWPSYEQYF.

This clonotype occurred a few times. This CDR3 is CASSPGAMTEAFF. DNA for the CDR3: TGTGCCAGCTCACCGGGGGCCATGACTGAAGCTTTCTTT. V usage is TRBV18 and J usage is TRBJ1-1, with D possibly being TRBD1 (6 bases). The CDR3 sequence is 13 residues long. Germline V gives CDR1 KGHSH, CDR2 LQKENI. With 3 bases removed from V and 5 bases from J, the gap between germline ends came to 10 bases.

A remark on this clonotype: The germline gene is not matched at one end of the junction; a read error may be the cause. The chain employs TRBV4-2 and TRBJ2-3; 7 bases fit TRBD1. Germline V gene lookup returns CDR1 LGHNA and CDR2 YNFKEQ. This CDR3 spans 14 amino acids. The CDR3, as DNA: TGTGGCAGCAGCCAAGACAGGGCTCCAGATACGCAGTATTTT. Its translation: CGSSQDRAPDTQYF.

This clonotype showed up just a few times. The chain combines TRBV28 with TRBJ2-5, with TRBD2 identical over 7 bases. CDR1 is MDHEN and CDR2 is SYDVKM in the germline V gene. CDR3 size: 15 residues. After removal of 5 bases from V and 5 bases from J, the junction contained 11 bases not matched to a gene. CDR3 protein: CASSAALATRETQYF. CDR3 bases: TGTGCCAGCAGTGCCGCACTAGCGACTAGGGAGACCCAGTACTTC. Full variable domain (rest looked up from reference TRBV28 and TRBJ2-5): DVKVTQSSRYLVKRTGEKVFLECVQDMDHENMFWYRQDPGLGLRLIYFSYDVKMKEKGDIPEGYSVSREKKERFSLILESASTNQTSMYLCASSAALATRETQYFGPGTRLLVL.